This T cell receptor beta chain was sequenced in a study of cytomegalovirus exposure and HLA in healthy donors. The CDR3 is 14 residues long. Unmatched junction bases numbered 3, after V lost 5 bases and J lost 4 bases. Looked up from germline, CDR1 is GTSNPN and CDR2 is SVGIG (reference sequence). Sequenced by immunoSEQ multiplex PCR; TCRdb stores in-frame clones only, minus some. Here the sample spans some 48,000 clones, 88% being singletons. In the case of this clone: Antigen specificity is unknown.

Regarding the study as a whole: Reported results showed that the classifier diagnosed cytomegalovirus status with high specificity and sensitivity. The study found most TCR sequences rare, yet found some public TCRs in many donors.

The donors were in the roughly 110-subject validation cohort, distinct from the approximately 700-subject first cohort. Specimen: PBMCs. The V and J genes are TRBV30 and TRBJ2-7; 15 nucleotides agree with TRBD2. The clonotype originates from a woman aged 25 to 45 in good health and CMV-seronegative. The CDR3 reads CAWGLAGGGYEQYF. DNA of the CDR3: TGTGCCTGGGGACTAGCGGGAGGGGGGTACGAGCAGTACTTC.